The 9 T cell receptor beta chains given below trace back to one sample, sequenced in a study of cytomegalovirus exposure and HLA in healthy donors. The study ran its PCR with 60 Vbeta and 13 Jbeta primers. TCRdb keeps only in-frame clones here, not all; method: immunoSEQ multiplex PCR. The sample records fewer than 200,000 clones, roughly 13% being singletons. The sample comprised PBMCs. These receptors were obtained from a man in his forties or fifties in good health and CMV-seropositive.

The genes are TRBV6-1 and TRBJ1-2; D remains ambiguous. The CDR3 is 12 amino acids. CDR1 and CDR2 from the germline V gene are MNHNS and SASEGT. Trimming took off 5 bases at V and 7 bases at J, with 11 bases between the two ends. In DNA form, the CDR3 reads TGTGCCAGCAGTCCCTCTTATTCTGGCTACACCTTC. Translated, it gives CASSPSYSGYTF.

This chain links TRBV19 with TRBJ1-1; no definite D call. Germline assignment: CDR1 LNHDA and CDR2 SQIVND (reference sequence). This CDR3 region has 15 residues. The germline V and J ends were trimmed by 3 bases and 11 bases, with 22 bases remaining between them. This chain's CDR3 is CASSISRALPTGAFF. The DNA of the CDR3 is TGTGCCAGTAGTATTTCCCGAGCCTTGCCCACCGGGGCTTTCTTT.

This clone has more than one count but fewer than ten. The gene calls are TRBV6-5 and TRBJ1-4; 8 bases are shared with TRBD1. V dropped 6 bases and J dropped 16; count of bases not matched to a gene: 10. This CDR3 is built from 12 residues. From germline, CDR1 is MNHEY and CDR2 SVGAGI. CDR3 coding DNA: TGTGCCAGCAGAACCGGGACAGGAGTTACGTTTTTT. It codes for CASRTGTGVTFF.

In this sample, this clone turned up a few times. This chain joins TRBV2 and TRBJ1-2; D uncertain. Per germline, CDR1 SNHLY and CDR2 FYNNEI. The CDR3 is 13 residues long. Trimming removed 11 bases at V and 1 base at J, with 14 bases between. The chain's CDR3 is CALTGGDNYGYTF. The CDR3 DNA sequence: TGTGCCCTAACGGGCGGGGATAACTATGGCTACACCTTC.

This clone appeared a few times. The genes are TRBV6-4 and TRBJ2-1; 7 bases align to TRBD2. V was pared by 4 bases and J by 9 bases, with 6 bases of the junction left unmatched. Germline V CDR1 and CDR2: MRHNA, SNTAGT. CDR3 length: 13 amino acids. For the CDR3, the DNA is TGTGCCAGCAGTGGGGGACGCGGGGGTGAGCAGTTCTTC. Translation: CASSGGRGGEQFF.

As regards this clone: The junction does not match germline at one end; this may be a read error. The CDR3 reads CASSIDRADTEELFF. CDR3 sequence (DNA): TGCGCCAGCAGCATTGACAGGGCCGACACCGAGGAGCTGTTTTTT. The chain uses TRBV5-1 and TRBJ2-2; 7 bases align to TRBD1. The germline V gene has CDR1 SGHRS and CDR2 YFSETQ. The CDR3 runs 15 residues.

The chain joins TRBV21-1 to TRBJ1-2; the listed D gene, TRBD1, was not tested against the DNA. TRBV21-1 is annotated as a pseudogene. The CDR3 runs 15 residues. The DNA for the CDR3 is TGTGCCAGCAGCAAATACGCCACAGGGAACTATGGCTACACCTTC. It yields the protein CASSKYATGNYGYTF.

This clone was counted only a few times. The chain employs TRBV6-1 and TRBJ2-3; 13 nucleotides match TRBD2. Trimming removed 2 bases from V and 5 bases from J; junction bases left unmatched: 4. CDR1 and CDR2 (germline): MNHNS, SASEGT. This CDR3 region has 16 residues. CDR3 in amino acids: CASSETTSGRGDTQYF. The CDR3 DNA is TGTGCCAGCAGTGAAACAACTAGCGGGAGGGGAGATACGCAGTATTTT.

This clone has only a few counts. The V and J genes are TRBV7-8 and TRBJ1-2, with no clear D. Trimming left V 5 bases short and J 4 bases short, with 8 bases between. The CDR3 extends over 12 amino acids. Germline CDR1 is SGHVS and CDR2 is FQNEAQ. The CDR3 sequence: CASSLTSYGYTF. The CDR3 region has the DNA TGTGCCAGCAGCCTCACAAGCTATGGCTACACCTTC.